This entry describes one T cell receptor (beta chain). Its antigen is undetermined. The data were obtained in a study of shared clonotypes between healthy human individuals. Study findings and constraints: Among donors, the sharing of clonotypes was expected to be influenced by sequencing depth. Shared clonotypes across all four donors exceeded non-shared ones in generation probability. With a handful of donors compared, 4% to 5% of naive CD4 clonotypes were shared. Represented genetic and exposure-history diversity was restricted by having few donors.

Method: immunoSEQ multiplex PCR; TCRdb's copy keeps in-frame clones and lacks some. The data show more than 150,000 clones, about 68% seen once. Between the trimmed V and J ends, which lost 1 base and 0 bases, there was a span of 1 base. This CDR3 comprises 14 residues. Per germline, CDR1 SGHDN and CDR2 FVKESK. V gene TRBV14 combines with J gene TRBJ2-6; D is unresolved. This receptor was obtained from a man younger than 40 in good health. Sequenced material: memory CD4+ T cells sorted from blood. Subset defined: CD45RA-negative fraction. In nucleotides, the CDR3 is TGTGCCAGCAGCCAAGTCTCTGGGGCCAACGTCCTGACTTTC. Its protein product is CASSQVSGANVLTF.